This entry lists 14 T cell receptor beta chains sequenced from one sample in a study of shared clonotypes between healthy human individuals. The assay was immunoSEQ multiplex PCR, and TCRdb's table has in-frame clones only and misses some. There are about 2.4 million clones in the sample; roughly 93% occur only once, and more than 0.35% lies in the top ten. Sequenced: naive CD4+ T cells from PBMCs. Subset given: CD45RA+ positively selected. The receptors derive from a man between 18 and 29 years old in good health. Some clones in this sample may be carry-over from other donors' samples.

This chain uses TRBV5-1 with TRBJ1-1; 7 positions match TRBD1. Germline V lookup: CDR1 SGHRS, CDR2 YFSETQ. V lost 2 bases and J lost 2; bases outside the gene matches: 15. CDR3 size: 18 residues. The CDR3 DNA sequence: TGCGCCAGCAGCTTCCTACCCGGAACTGACAGGGCCAACACTGAAGCTTTCTTT. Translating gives CASSFLPGTDRANTEAFF.

In DNA, the CDR3 is TGTGCCTGGAGAGTTTGGGATACCGTCGAAGAGACCCAGTACTTC. It codes for CAWRVWDTVEETQYF. The chain couples TRBV30 to TRBJ2-5; D is undetermined. The germline CDR1 and CDR2 sequences are GTSNPN and SVGIG (reference sequence). The V end was cut by 3 bases, the J end by 3 bases, with 17 bases between. The CDR3 extends over 15 amino acids.

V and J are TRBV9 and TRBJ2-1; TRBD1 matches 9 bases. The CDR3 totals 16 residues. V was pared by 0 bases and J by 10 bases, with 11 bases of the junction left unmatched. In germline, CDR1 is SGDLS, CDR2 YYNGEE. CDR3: CASSVGQGEGLVEQFF. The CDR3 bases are TGTGCCAGCAGCGTAGGACAGGGGGAGGGCCTAGTCGAGCAGTTCTTC.

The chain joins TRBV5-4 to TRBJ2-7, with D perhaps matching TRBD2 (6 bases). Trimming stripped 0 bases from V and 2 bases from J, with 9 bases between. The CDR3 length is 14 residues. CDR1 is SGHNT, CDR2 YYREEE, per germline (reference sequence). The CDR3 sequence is CASSLASAPYEQYF. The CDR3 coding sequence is TGTGCCAGCAGCTTGGCTAGCGCTCCCTACGAGCAGTACTTC. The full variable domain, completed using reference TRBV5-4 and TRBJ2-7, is ETGVTQSPTHLIKTRGQQVTLRCSSQSGHNTVSWYQQALGQGPQFIFQYYREEENGRGNFPPRFSGLQFPNYSSELNVNALELDDSALYLCASSLASAPYEQYFGPGTRLTVT.

The DNA for the CDR3 is TGTGCCAGCAGTAAACAGGACAGGGGGCGCGCACCGTACAGTGGGTTCTTC. Protein sequence: CASSKQDRGRAPYSGFF. J is TRBJ2-1 and V is TRBV28; TRBD1 matches 11 bases. Germline values: CDR1 MDHEN, CDR2 SYDVKM. This CDR3 is 17 amino acids long. V was clipped by 5 bases and J by 15 bases; unmatched bases: 21.

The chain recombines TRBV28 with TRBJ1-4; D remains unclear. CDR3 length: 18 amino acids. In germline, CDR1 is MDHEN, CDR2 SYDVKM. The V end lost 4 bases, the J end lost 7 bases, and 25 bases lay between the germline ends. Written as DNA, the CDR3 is TGTGCCAGCAGTTCCATCCCCGGGAGCAAAATGTGGGGTGAAAAACTGTTTTTT. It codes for CASSSIPGSKMWGEKLFF. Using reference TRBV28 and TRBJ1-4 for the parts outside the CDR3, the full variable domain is DVKVTQSSRYLVKRTGEKVFLECVQDMDHENMFWYRQDPGLGLRLIYFSYDVKMKEKGDIPEGYSVSREKKERFSLILESASTNQTSMYLCASSSIPGSKMWGEKLFFGSGTQLSVL.

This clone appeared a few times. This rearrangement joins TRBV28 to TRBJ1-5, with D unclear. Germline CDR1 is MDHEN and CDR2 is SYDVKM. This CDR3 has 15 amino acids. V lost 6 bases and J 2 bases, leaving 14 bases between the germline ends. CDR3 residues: CASSFLGSGNQPQHF. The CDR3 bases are TGTGCCAGCAGCTTCCTTGGTTCCGGCAATCAGCCCCAGCATTTT.

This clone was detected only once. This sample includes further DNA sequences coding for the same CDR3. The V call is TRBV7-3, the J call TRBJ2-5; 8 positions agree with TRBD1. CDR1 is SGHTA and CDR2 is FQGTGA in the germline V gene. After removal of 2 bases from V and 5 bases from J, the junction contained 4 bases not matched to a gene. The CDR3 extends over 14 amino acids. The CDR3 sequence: CASSLSGGPETQYF. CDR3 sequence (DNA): TGTGCCAGCAGCTTATCAGGGGGCCCGGAGACCCAGTACTTC. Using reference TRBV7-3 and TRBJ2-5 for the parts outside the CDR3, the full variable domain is GAGVSQTPSNKVTEKGKYVELRCDPISGHTALYWYRQSLGQGPEFLIYFQGTGAADDSGLPNDRFFAVRPEGSVSTLKIQRTERGDSAVYLCASSLSGGPETQYFGPGTRLLVL.

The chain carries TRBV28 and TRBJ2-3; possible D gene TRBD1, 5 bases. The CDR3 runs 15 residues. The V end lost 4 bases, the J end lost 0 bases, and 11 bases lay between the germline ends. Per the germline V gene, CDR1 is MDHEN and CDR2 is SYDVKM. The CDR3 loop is CASSSGAFSTDTQYF. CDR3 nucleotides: TGTGCCAGCAGTTCTGGGGCCTTTAGCACAGATACGCAGTATTTT.

CDR3 nucleotides: TGTGCCAGCTCCCCCAGGGCGGGCGGCTACGAGCAGTACTTC. It encodes CASSPRAGGYEQYF. This rearrangement joins TRBV18 to TRBJ2-7; D is perhaps TRBD1 or TRBD2 (5 bases each). Germline V gene data show CDR1 as KGHSH and CDR2 as LQKENI. The CDR3 length is 14 residues. V shed 6 bases and J shed 3 bases, with 15 bases lying between them.

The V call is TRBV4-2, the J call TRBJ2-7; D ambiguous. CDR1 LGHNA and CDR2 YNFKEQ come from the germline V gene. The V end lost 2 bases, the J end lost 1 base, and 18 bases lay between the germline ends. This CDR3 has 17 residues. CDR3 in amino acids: CASSQTRGPVGSYEQYF. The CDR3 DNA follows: TGTGCCAGCAGCCAAACCCGAGGACCAGTGGGTTCCTACGAGCAGTACTTC.

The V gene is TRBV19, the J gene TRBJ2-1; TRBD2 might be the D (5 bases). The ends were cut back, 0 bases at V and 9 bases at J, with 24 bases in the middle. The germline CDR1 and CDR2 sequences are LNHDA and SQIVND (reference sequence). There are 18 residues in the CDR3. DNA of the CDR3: TGTGCCAGTAGTATAGAGGGATATGGGTGGGCTTCCCGGGGTGAGCAGTTCTTC. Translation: CASSIEGYGWASRGEQFF. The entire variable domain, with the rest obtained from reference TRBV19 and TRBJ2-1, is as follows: DGGITQSPKYLFRKEGQNVTLSCEQNLNHDAMYWYRQDPGQGLRLIYYSQIVNDFQKGDIAEGYSVSREKKESFPLTVTSAQKNPTAFYLCASSIEGYGWASRGEQFFGPGTRLTVL.

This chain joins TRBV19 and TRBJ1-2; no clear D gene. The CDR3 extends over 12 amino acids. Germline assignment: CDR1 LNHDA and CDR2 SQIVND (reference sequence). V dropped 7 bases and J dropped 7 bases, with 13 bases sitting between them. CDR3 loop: CASTFGGAGYTF. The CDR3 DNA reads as TGTGCCAGTACATTCGGCGGAGCTGGCTACACCTTC.

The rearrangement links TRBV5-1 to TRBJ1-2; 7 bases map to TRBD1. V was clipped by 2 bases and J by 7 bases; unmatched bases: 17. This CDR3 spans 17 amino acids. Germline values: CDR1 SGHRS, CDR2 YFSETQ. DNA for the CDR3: TGCGCCAGCAGCTTCGGTGCCGGGACAGCCCTTAACCGTGGCTACACCTTC. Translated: CASSFGAGTALNRGYTF. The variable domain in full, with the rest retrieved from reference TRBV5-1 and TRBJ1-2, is KAGVTQTPRYLIKTRGQQVTLSCSPISGHRSVSWYQQTPGQGLQFLFEYFSETQRNKGNFPGRFSGRQFSNSRSEMNVSTLELGDSALYLCASSFGAGTALNRGYTFGSGTRLTVV.